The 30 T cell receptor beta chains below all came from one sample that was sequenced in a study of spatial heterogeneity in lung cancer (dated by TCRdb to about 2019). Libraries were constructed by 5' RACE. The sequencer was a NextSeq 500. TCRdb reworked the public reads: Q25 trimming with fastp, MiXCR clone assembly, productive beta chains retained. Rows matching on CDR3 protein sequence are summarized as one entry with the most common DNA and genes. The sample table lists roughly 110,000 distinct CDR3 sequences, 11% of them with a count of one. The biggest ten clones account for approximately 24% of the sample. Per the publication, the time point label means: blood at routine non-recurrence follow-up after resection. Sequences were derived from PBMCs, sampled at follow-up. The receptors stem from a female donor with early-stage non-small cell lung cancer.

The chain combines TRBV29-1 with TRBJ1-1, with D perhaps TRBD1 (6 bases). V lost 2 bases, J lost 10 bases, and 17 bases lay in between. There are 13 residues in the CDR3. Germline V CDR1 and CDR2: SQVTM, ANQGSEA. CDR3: CSVESGALAGAFF. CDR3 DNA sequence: TGCAGCGTTGAATCAGGGGCCCTAGCGGGAGCTTTCTTT.

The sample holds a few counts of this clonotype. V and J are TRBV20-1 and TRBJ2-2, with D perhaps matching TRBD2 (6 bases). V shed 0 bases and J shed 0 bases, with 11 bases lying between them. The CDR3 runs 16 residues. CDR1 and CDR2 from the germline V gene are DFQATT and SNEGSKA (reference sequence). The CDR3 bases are TGCAGTGCTAGAGATCCGGGCGGGACGAACACCGGGGAGCTGTTTTTT. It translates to CSARDPGGTNTGELFF.

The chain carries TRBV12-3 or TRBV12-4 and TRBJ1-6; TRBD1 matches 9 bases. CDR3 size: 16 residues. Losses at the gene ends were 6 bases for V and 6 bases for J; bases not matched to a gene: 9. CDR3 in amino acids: CASRPTTGGRNSPLHF. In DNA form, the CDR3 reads TGTGCCAGCAGACCTACTACAGGGGGCCGTAATTCACCCCTCCACTTT.

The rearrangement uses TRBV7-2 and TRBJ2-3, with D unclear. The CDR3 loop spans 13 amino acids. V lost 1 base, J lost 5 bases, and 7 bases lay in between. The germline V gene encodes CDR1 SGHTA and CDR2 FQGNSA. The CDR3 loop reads CASSLELRDTQYF. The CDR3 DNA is TGTGCCAGCAGCTTAGAGTTGAGAGATACGCAGTATTTT.

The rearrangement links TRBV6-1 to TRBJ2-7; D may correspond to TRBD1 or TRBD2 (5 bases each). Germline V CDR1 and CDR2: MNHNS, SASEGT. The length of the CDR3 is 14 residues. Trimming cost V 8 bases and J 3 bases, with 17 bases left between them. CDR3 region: CASVSGAGVYEQYF. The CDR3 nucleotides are TGTGCCAGCGTCTCCGGGGCCGGGGTCTACGAGCAGTACTTC.

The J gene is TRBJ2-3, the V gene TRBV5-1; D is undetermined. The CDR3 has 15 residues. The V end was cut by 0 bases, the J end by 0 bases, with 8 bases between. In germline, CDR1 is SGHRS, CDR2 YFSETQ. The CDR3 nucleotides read TGCGCCAGCAGCTTGGGGGCGTCTAGCACAGATACGCAGTATTTT. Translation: CASSLGASSTDTQYF. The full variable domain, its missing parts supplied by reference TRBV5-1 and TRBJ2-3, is KAGVTQTPRYLIKTRGQQVTLSCSPISGHRSVSWYQQTPGQGLQFLFEYFSETQRNKGNFPGRFSGRQFSNSRSEMNVSTLELGDSALYLCASSLGASSTDTQYFGPGTRLTVL.

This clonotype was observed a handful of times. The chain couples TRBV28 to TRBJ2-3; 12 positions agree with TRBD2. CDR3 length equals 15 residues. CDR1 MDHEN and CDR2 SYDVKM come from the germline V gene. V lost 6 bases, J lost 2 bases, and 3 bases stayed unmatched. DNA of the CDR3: TGTGCCAGCAGGGGGACTAGCGGGTACACAGATACGCAGTATTTT. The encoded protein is CASRGTSGYTDTQYF.

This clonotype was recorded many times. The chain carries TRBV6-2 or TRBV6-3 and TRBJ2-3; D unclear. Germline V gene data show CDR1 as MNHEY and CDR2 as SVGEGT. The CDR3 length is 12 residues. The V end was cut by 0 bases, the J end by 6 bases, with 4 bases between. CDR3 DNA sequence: TGTGCCAGCAGTTACTCGAGGGATACGCAGTATTTT. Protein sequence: CASSYSRDTQYF.

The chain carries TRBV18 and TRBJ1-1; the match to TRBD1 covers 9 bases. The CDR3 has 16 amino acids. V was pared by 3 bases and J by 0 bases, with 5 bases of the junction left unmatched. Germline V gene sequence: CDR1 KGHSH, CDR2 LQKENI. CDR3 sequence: CASSPRTGALNTEAFF. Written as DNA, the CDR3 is TGTGCCAGCTCACCCAGGACAGGGGCCCTGAACACTGAAGCTTTCTTT.

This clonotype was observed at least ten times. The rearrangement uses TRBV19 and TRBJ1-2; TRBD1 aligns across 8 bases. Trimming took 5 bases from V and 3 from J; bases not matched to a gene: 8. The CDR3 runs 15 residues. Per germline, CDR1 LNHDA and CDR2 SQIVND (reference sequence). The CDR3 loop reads CASSPSDRVHYGYTF. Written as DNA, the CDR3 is TGTGCCAGTAGTCCCTCGGACAGGGTACACTATGGCTACACCTTC.

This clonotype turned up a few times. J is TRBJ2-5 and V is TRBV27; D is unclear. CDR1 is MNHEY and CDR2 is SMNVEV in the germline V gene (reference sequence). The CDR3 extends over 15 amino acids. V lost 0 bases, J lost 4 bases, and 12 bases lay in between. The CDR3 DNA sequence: TGTGCCAGCAGTTTATCGACCACCGCGTCAGAGACCCAGTACTTC. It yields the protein CASSLSTTASETQYF.

The CDR3 region is CASVAVYEQYV. The CDR3 coding sequence is TGTGCCAGCGTTGCAGTTTACGAGCAGTACGTC. The chain links TRBV6-1 to TRBJ2-7; no clear D gene. Germline CDR1 is MNHNS and CDR2 is SASEGT. The ends were cut back, 8 bases at V and 4 bases at J, with 9 bases in the middle. The CDR3 runs 11 residues.

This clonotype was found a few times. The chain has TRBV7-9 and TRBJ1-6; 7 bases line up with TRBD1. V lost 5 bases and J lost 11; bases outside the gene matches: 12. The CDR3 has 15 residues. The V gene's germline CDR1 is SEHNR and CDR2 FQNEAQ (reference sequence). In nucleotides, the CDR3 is TGTGCCAGCAGCCGAGGGACAGATTCGTTCGCACCCCTCCACTTT. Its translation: CASSRGTDSFAPLHF.

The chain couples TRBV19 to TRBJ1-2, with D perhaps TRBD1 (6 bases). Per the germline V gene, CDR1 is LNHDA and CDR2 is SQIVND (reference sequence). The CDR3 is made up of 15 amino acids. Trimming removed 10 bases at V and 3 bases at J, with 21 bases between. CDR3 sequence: CATRLQGQGHYGYTF. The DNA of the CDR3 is TGTGCCACCAGATTACAGGGACAAGGGCACTATGGCTACACCTTC. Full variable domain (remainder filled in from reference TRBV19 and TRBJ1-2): DGGITQSPKYLFRKEGQNVTLSCEQNLNHDAMYWYRQDPGQGLRLIYYSQIVNDFQKGDIAEGYSVSREKKESFPLTVTSAQKNPTAFYLCATRLQGQGHYGYTFGSGTRLTVV.

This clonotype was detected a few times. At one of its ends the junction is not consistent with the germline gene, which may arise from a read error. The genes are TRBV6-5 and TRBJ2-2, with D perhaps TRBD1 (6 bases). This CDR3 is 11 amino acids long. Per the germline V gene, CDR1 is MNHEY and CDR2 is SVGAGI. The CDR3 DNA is TGTGCCAGCAGTTACCTAGGGGGGCTGTTTTTT. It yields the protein CASSYLGGLFF.

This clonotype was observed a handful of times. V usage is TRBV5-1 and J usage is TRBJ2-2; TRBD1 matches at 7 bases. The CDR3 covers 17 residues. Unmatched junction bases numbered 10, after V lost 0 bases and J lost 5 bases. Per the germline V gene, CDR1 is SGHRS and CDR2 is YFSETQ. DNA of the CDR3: TGCGCCAGCAGCTTGGCCGTAGGAACACAGGGGACCGGGGAGCTGTTTTTT. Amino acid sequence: CASSLAVGTQGTGELFF.

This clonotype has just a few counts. The CDR3 nucleotides are TGTGCCAGCAGCCAAGGCGCAGGGGAATTCTACGAGCAGTACTTC. Protein sequence: CASSQGAGEFYEQYF. The rearrangement uses TRBV5-4 and TRBJ2-7, with D possibly TRBD1 on 6 matching bases. Germline V gene lookup returns CDR1 SGHNT and CDR2 YYREEE (reference sequence). Deletions cut 4 bases from V and 3 bases from J, with 17 bases between. CDR3 size: 15 residues.

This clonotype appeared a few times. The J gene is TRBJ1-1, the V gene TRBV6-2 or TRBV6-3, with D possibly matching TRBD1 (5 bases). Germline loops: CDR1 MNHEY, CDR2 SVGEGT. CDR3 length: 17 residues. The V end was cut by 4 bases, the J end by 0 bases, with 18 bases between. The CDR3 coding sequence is TGTGCCAGCAGTTCAAAAGGGGCGCAACCATTGAACACTGAAGCTTTCTTT. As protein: CASSSKGAQPLNTEAFF.

CDR3 in DNA: TGTGCCATCAGTGAGTCTACGAACGTGGAGCAGTACGTC. It translates to CAISESTNVEQYV. The chain uses TRBV10-3 and TRBJ2-7; D unresolved. The V gene's germline CDR1 is ENHRY and CDR2 SYGVKD. The CDR3 is 13 residues long. V was pared by 0 bases and J by 7 bases, with 10 bases between.

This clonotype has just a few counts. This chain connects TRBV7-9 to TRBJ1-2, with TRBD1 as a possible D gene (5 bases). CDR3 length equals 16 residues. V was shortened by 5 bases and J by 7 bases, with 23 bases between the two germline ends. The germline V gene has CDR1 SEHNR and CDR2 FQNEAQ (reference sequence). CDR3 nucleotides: TGTGCCAGCAGCCTCCCCGGGGAGGGAGGGGCTCTTGGCTACACCTTC. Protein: CASSLPGEGGALGYTF.

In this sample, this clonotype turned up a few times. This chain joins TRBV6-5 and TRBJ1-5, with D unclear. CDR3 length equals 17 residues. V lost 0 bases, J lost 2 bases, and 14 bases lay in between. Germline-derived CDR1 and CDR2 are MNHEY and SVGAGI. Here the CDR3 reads CASSYSSVGSGNQPQHF. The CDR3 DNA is TGTGCCAGCAGTTACTCATCGGTCGGATCGGGCAATCAGCCCCAGCATTTT.

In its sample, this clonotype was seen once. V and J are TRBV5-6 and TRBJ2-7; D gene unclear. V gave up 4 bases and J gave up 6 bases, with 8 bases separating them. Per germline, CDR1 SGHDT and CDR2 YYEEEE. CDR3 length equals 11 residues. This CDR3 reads CASSIRTEQYF. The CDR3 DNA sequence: TGTGCCAGCAGCATTCGGACCGAGCAGTACTTC.

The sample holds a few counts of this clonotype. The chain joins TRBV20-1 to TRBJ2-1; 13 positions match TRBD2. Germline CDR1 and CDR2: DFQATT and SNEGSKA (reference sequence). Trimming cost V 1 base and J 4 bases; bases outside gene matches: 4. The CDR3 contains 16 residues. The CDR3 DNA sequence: TGCAGTGCTAGAGGGACGGGACTAGCGGGGTACAATGAGCAGTTCTTC. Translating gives CSARGTGLAGYNEQFF.

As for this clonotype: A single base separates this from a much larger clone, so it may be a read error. The DNA for the CDR3 is TGCAGTGCTAAACAGACCGGGATTCCTAGCACAGATACGCAGTATTTT. Residues: CSAKQTGIPSTDTQYF. The chain carries TRBV20-1 and TRBJ2-3, with D maybe TRBD2 (5 bases). Trimming took 4 bases from V and 0 from J, leaving 17 bases between them. CDR3 length: 16 residues. Germline V gives CDR1 DFQATT, CDR2 SNEGSKA (reference sequence).

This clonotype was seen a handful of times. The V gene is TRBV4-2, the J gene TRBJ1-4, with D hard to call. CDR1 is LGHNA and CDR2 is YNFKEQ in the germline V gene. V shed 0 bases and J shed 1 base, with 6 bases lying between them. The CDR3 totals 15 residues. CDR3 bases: TGTGCCAGCAGCCAAGATAGCGGAACTAATGAAAAACTGTTTTTT. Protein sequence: CASSQDSGTNEKLFF.

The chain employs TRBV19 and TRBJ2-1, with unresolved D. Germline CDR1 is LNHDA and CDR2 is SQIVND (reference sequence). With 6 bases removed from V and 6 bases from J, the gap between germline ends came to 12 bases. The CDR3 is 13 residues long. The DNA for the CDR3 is TGTGCCAGTAGCCAACTTGCCGCCAATGAGCAGTTCTTC. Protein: CASSQLAANEQFF.

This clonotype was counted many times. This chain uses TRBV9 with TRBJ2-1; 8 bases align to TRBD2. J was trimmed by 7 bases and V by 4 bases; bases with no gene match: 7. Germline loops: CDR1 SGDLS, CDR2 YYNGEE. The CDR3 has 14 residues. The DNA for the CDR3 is TGTGCCAGCAGCCCCCGGACTAGCTGGAATGAGCAGTTCTTC. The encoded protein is CASSPRTSWNEQFF. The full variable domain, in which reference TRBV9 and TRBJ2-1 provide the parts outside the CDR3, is DSGVTQTPKHLITATGQRVTLRCSPRSGDLSVYWYQQSLDQGLQFLIQYYNGEERAKGNILERFSAQQFPDLHSELNLSSLELGDSALYFCASSPRTSWNEQFFGPGTRLTVL.

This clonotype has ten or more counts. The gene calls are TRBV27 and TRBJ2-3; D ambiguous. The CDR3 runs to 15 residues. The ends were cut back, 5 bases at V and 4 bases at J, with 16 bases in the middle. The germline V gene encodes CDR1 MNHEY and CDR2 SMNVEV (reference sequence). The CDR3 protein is CASSPDTSPADTQYF. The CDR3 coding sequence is TGTGCCAGCAGTCCAGACACCTCCCCCGCAGATACGCAGTATTTT.

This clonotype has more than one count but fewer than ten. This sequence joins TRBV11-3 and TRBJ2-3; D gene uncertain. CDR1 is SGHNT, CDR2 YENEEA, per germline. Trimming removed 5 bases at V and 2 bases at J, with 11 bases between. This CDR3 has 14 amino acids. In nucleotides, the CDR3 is TGTGCCAGCAGCCGTTGGGTGTCCACAGATACGCAGTATTTT. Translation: CASSRWVSTDTQYF. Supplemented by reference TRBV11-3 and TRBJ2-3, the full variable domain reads EAGVVQSPRYKIIEKKQPVAFWCNPISGHNTLYWYLQNLGQGPELLIRYENEEAVDDSQLPKDRFSAERLKGVDSTLKIQPAELGDSAVYLCASSRWVSTDTQYFGPGTRLTVL.

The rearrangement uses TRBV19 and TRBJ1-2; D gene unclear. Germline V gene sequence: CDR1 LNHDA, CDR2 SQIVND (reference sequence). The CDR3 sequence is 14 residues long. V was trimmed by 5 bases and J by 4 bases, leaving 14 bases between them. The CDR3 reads CASSPRGFFYGYTF. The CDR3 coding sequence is TGTGCCAGTAGTCCTAGAGGTTTCTTCTATGGCTACACCTTC.